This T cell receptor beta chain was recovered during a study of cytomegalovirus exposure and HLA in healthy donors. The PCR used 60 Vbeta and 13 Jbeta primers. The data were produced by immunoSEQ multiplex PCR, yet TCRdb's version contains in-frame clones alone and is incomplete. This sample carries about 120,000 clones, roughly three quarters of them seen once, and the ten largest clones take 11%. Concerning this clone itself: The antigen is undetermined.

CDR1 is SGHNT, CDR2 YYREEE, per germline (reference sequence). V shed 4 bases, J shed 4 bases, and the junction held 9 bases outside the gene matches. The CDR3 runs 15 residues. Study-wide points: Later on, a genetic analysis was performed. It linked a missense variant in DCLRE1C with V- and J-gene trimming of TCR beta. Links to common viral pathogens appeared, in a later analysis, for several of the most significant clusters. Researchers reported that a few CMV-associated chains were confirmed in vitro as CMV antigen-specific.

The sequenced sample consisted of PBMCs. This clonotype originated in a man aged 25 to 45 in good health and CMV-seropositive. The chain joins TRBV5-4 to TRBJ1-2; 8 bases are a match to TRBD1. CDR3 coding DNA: TGTGCCAGCAGCCGTGACAGGGGAAGACTCTATGGCTACACCTTC. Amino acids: CASSRDRGRLYGYTF.